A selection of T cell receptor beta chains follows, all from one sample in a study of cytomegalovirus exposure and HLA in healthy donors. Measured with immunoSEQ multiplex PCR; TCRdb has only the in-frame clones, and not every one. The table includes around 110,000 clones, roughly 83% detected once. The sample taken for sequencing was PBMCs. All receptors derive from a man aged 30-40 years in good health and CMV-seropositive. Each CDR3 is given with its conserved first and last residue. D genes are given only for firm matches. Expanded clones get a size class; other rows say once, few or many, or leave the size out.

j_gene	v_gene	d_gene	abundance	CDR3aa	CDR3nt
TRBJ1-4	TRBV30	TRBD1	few	CASRPGTGINEKLFF	TGTGCCTCTCGACCAGGGACAGGGATTAATGAAAAACTGTTTTTT
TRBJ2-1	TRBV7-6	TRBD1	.	CASSPWDRNYNEQFF	TGTGCCAGCAGCCCGTGGGACAGAAACTACAATGAGCAGTTCTTC
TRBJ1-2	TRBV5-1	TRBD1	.	CASSLAPGQGAAYGYTF	TGCGCCAGCAGCTTGGCCCCGGGACAGGGGGCGGCCTATGGCTACACCTTC
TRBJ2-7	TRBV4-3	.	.	CASSPFQGYEQYF	TGCGCCAGCAGCCCCTTTCAGGGTTACGAGCAGTACTTC
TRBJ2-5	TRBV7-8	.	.	CASSFRRPQETQYF	TGTGCCAGCAGCTTTAGGCGGCCCCAAGAGACCCAGTACTTC
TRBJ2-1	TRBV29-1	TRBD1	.	CSASSGTGPYNEQFF	TGCAGCGCCTCATCCGGGACAGGCCCATACAATGAGCAGTTCTTC
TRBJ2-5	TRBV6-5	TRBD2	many	CASSYSTSGGETQYF	TGTGCCAGCAGTTACTCGACTAGCGGGGGGGAGACCCAGTACTTC
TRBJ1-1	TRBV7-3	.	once	CASSQRGGNTEAFF	TGTGCCAGCAGCCAGCGGGGAGGGAACACTGAAGCTTTCTTT
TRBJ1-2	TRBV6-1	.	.	CASSEAGGDGYTF	TGTGCCAGCAGTGAGGCAGGCGGGGATGGCTACACCTTC
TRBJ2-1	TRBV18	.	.	CASSTDRQYNEQFF	TGTGCCAGCTCTACCGACAGACAATACAATGAGCAGTTCTTC
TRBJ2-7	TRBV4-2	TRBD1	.	CASSSTGQGSSLEQYF	TGTGCCAGCAGCTCGACTGGACAGGGAAGTTCATTGGAGCAGTACTTC
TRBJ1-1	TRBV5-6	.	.	CASSLYRNTEAFF	TGTGCCAGCAGCTTGTACAGGAACACTGAAGCTTTCTTT
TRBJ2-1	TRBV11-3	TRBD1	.	CATRTGAAYNEQFF	TGTGCCACCCGGACAGGGGCAGCCTACAATGAGCAGTTCTTC
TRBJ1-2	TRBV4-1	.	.	CASSQVARADYGYTF	TGCGCCAGCAGCCAAGTAGCCAGGGCGGACTATGGCTACACCTTC
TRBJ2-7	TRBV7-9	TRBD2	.	CASSSSGLASYEQYF	TGTGCCAGCAGCTCCTCGGGACTAGCTTCCTACGAGCAGTACTTC
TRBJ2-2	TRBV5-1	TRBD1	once	CASSSGQGDTGELFF	TGCGCCAGCAGTTCCGGACAGGGAGACACCGGGGAGCTGTTTTTT
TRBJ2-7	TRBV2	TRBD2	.	CASLGGNRAEQYF	TGTGCCAGCCTCGGGGGGAATAGGGCCGAGCAGTACTTC
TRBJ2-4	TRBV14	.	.	CASSLNGLAKNIQYF	TGTGCCAGCAGCCTAAACGGTCTAGCCAAAAACATTCAGTACTTC
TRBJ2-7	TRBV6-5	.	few	CASSYQHSASYEQYF	TGTGCCAGCAGTTACCAACACAGTGCTTCCTACGAGCAGTACTTC
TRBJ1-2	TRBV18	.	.	CASSPDLTHYYGYTF	TGTGCCAGCTCACCAGACCTGACTCACTACTATGGCTACACCTTC
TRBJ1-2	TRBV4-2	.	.	CASSQGLMDYGYTF	TGTGCCAGCAGCCAAGGGCTTATGGACTATGGCTACACCTTC
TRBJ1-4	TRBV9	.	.	CASSVGWSGDEKLFF	TGTGCCAGCAGCGTAGGTTGGTCGGGGGATGAAAAACTGTTTTTT
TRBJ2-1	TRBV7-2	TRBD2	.	CASSPRTSGGSYNEQFF	TGTGCCAGCAGCCCCCGGACTAGCGGAGGTTCGTACAATGAGCAGTTCTTC
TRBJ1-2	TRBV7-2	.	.	CASSARISELNYGYTF	TGTGCCAGCAGCGCGAGAATCTCTGAACTTAACTATGGCTACACCTTC
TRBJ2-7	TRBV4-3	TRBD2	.	CASSQEIAGGIYEQYF	TGCGCCAGCAGCCAAGAGATTGCCGGGGGGATCTACGAGCAGTACTTC
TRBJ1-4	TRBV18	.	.	CASSPEGDSPDKLFF	TGTGCCAGCTCACCAGAAGGGGACTCCCCCGATAAACTGTTTTTT
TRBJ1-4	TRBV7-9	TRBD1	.	CSSSSGQGGDEKLFF	TGTTCCAGCAGCTCCGGACAGGGAGGGGATGAAAAACTGTTTTTT
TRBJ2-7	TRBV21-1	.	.	CASSKAPGLAGALWEQYF	TGTGCCAGCAGCAAAGCACCCGGACTAGCGGGGGCCCTTTGGGAGCAGTACTTC
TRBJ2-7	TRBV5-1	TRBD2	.	CASSLEGLARSSYEQYF	TGCGCCAGCAGCTTGGAAGGACTAGCGAGGAGCTCCTATGAGCAGTACTTC
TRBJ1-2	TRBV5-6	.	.	CASRGRQFNYGYTF	TGTGCCAGCAGAGGAAGACAGTTTAACTATGGCTACACCTTC
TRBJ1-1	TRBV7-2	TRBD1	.	CASSLARQGRAFF	TGTGCCAGCAGCTTAGCCAGACAGGGGAGGGCTTTCTTT
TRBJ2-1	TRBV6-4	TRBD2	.	CASPEPAGGGEQFF	TGTGCCAGCCCCGAACCAGCGGGAGGGGGAGAGCAGTTCTTC
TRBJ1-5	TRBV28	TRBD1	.	CASSVSGQGDQPQHF	TGTGCCAGCAGTGTCTCGGGACAGGGAGATCAGCCCCAGCATTTT
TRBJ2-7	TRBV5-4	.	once	CASSLDHSTYEQYF	TGTGCCAGCAGCTTGGATCACAGCACCTACGAGCAGTACTTC
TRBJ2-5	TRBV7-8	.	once	CASRVGGAPRETQYF	TGTGCCAGCAGAGTAGGGGGGGCGCCTCGGGAGACCCAGTACTTC
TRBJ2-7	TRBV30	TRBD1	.	CAWSGDRVRDEQYF	TGTGCCTGGAGTGGGGACAGGGTAAGGGACGAGCAGTACTTC
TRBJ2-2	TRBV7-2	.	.	CASSRKGGGELFF	TGTGCCAGCAGCAGAAAAGGGGGCGGGGAGCTGTTTTTT
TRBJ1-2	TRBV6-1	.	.	CASSGGYGYTF	TGTGCCAGCAGTGGAGGTTATGGCTACACCTTC
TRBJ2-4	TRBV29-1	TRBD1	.	CSVPHRGGLLAKNIQYF	TGCAGCGTTCCCCACAGGGGTGGGCTACTAGCCAAAAACATTCAGTACTTC
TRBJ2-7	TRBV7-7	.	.	CASSLGENYEQYF	TGTGCTAGCAGCTTAGGAGAGAACTACGAGCAGTACTTC
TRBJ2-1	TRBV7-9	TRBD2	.	CSSSLYLAGVEGYNEQFF	TGTTCCAGCAGCTTATACCTAGCGGGAGTAGAAGGGTACAATGAGCAGTTCTTC
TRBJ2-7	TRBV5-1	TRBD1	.	CASSLSGQGKTEQYF	TGCGCCAGCAGCCTATCGGGACAGGGGAAGACCGAGCAGTACTTC
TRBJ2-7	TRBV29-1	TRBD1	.	CSVVPGQSYEQYF	TGCAGCGTAGTGCCGGGACAGTCCTACGAGCAGTACTTC
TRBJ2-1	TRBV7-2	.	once	CASSLYFPHEQFF	TGTGCCAGCAGCTTATACTTCCCCCATGAGCAGTTCTTC
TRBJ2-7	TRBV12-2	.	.	CASRPLSGGPPSNYEQYF	TGTGCAAGTCGCCCACTATCGGGCGGGCCTCCCTCCAACTACGAGCAGTACTTC
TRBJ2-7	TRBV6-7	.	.	CASSTLEPGTSTGQYF	TGTGCCAGCAGTACCCTCGAACCGGGAACGTCTACGGGGCAGTACTTC
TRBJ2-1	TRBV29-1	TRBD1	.	CSVDFGGQAYNEQFF	TGCAGCGTTGATTTTGGGGGACAGGCTTACAATGAGCAGTTCTTC
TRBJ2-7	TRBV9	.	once	CASSPHGTLYEQYF	TGTGCCAGCAGCCCCCACGGGACTCTCTACGAGCAGTACTTC
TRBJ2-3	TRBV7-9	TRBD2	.	CASSSRPGTSGPHDTQYF	TGTGCCAGCAGCTCCCGGCCAGGGACTAGCGGCCCCCACGATACGCAGTATTTT
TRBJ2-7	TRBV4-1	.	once	CASSQGLEQYF	TGCGCCAGCAGCCAAGGTCTCGAGCAGTACTTC
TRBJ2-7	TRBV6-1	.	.	CASSADRHSYEQYF	TGTGCCAGCAGCGCTGACAGGCACTCCTACGAGCAGTACTTC
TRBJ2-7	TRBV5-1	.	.	CATPTGPGYEQYF	TGCGCCACCCCGACAGGTCCCGGTTACGAGCAGTACTTC
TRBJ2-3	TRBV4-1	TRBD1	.	CASSQVGGLTGATTDTQYF	TGCGCCAGCAGCCAAGTTGGGGGTCTGACAGGGGCTACCACAGATACGCAGTATTTT
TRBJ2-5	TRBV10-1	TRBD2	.	CASNPGGGVSETQYF	TGCGCCAGCAACCCCGGCGGGGGTGTATCAGAGACCCAGTACTTC